This is a list of T cell receptor beta chains from one sample in a study of T cells after yellow fever vaccination. TCRdb passed the 5' RACE reads through MiXCR, listing each CDR3 protein once. The top ten clones hold around an eighth of a sample with hundreds of thousands of distinct CDR3 sequences, 15% to 20% of them seen once. The sample consisted of PBMCs, taken 15 days after the yellow fever booster vaccination. The receptors come from a man younger than 40 who received the YFV17D yellow fever vaccine. Each CDR3 is given without its conserved first and last residue. Each record gives: CDR3 length, V gene, J gene, CDR3 protein.

>11|TRBV27|TRBJ2-7
ASSLFTHYEQY
>13|TRBV5-6|TRBJ2-1
ASSLAGLVYNEQF
>12|TRBV28|TRBJ2-1
ASSLTSGVNEQF
>15|TRBV7-2|TRBJ2-6
ASSFGQGGPGANVLT
>12|TRBV20-1|TRBJ2-7
SARDPAYSYEQY
>13|TRBV4-1|TRBJ2-2
ASSQFSGLSGELF
>13|TRBV28|TRBJ2-7
ASNEAGAGTYEQY
>9|TRBV7-2|TRBJ1-1
TSSLYTEAF
>12|TRBV20-1|TRBJ2-3
SARKGPSTDTQY
>10|TRBV7-8|TRBJ2-2
ASSSDWGRLF
>14|TRBV5-1|TRBJ2-2
ASSFLSGRNTGELF
>13|TRBV4-3|TRBJ2-7
ASSHEGQGRYEQY
>15|TRBV3-1|TRBJ2-2
ASSLPPGLENTGELF
>10|TRBV7-2|TRBJ2-3
ASRRESDTQY
>13|TRBV27|TRBJ2-2
ASSFLAVNTGELF
>13|TRBV3-1|TRBJ2-7
ASSQYLRGKNEQY
>15|TRBV12-3/TRBV12-4|TRBJ2-1
ASSLPAGTSGDNEQF